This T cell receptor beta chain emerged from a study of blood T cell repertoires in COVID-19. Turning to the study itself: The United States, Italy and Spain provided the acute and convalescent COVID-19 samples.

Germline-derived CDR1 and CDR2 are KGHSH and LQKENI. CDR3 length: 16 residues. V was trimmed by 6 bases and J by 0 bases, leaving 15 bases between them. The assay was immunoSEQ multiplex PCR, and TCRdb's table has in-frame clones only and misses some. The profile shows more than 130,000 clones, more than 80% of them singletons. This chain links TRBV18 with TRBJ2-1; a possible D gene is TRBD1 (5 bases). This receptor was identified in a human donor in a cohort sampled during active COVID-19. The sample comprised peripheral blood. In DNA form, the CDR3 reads TGTGCCAGCTCGCGAGCAAGCAGGGTCTCCTACAATGAGCAGTTCTTC. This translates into CASSRASRVSYNEQFF.